The 16 T cell receptor beta chains below were found in one sample sequenced in a study of kidney transplant recipient with SARS-CoV-2 infection. TCRdb recomputed calls from the reads with MiXCR, one row per CDR3 protein. The sample lists approximately 240,000 distinct CDR3 sequences, 25% to 30% occurring once. Sequenced here: a blood sample, sampled at baseline and between days 110 and 120 from a kidney transplant recipient. All receptors derive from a young adult male patient who had COVID-19 and was a kidney transplant recipient. Some T cells may be the graft donor's.

This clonotype was detected ten times or more. The chain recombines TRBV12-3 or TRBV12-4 with TRBJ1-2; no reliable D call. The CDR3 is made up of 13 amino acids. The V end lost 8 bases, the J end lost 0 bases, and 10 bases lay between the germline ends. CDR3 loop: CASGEHSNYGYTF. DNA for the CDR3: TGTGCCAGCGGTGAACATTCTAACTATGGCTACACCTTC.

This clonotype has a count of ten or more. V is TRBV5-8 and J is TRBJ1-6, with unresolved D. Germline V gene sequence: CDR1 SGHTS, CDR2 YDEGEE. Trimming cost V 4 bases and J 6 bases, with 14 bases left between them. The CDR3 sequence is 15 residues long. CDR3 region: CASSMPPPGNSPLHF. DNA of the CDR3: TGTGCCAGCAGCATGCCACCGCCGGGTAATTCACCCCTCCACTTT.

The sample holds many counts of this clonotype. V usage is TRBV24-1 and J usage is TRBJ1-2, with D uncertain. CDR1 and CDR2 from the germline V gene are KGHDR and SFDVKD. Trimming stripped 5 bases from V and 4 bases from J, with 22 bases between. This CDR3 contains 17 residues. The CDR3 region has the DNA TGTGCCACCAGTGTCTGTTATAGTACCAGAAAGACCTATGGCTACACCTTC. This translates into CATSVCYSTRKTYGYTF.

As concerns this clonotype: This sequence may be a read error, since a much larger clone differs from it by one base. J is TRBJ1-2 and V is TRBV4-3; no firm D call. This CDR3 spans 17 amino acids. Per the germline V gene, CDR1 is LGHNA and CDR2 is YSLEER. CDR3 sequence: CAGSGIIGRRKTYGYTF. In DNA, the CDR3 is TGCGCCGGCAGCGGTATTATAGGACGTCGAAAGACCTATGGCTACACCTTC.

This clonotype turned up a few times. The rearrangement links TRBV6-8 to TRBJ2-7, with D possibly TRBD1 on 5 matching bases. The CDR3 runs to 13 residues. Germline V gives CDR1 MNHGY, CDR2 SAAAGT. The V end was cut by 10 bases, the J end by 0 bases, with 13 bases between. The CDR3: CATVRAPSYEQYF. Here the CDR3 DNA reads TGTGCCACCGTCAGGGCCCCCTCCTACGAGCAGTACTTC.

In the case of this clonotype: A clone one base away is much larger, so this may be a read error. This rearrangement joins TRBV7-9 to TRBJ1-2; D is uncertain. The ends were cut back, 5 bases at V and 4 bases at J, with 23 bases in the middle. Germline CDR1 reads SEHNR; CDR2 reads FQNEAQ (reference sequence). The CDR3 consists of 17 residues. The CDR3 region is CASSRKLYHGKSYGYTF. The CDR3 DNA sequence: TGTGCCAGCAGCCGAAAGTTATACCATGGAAAGAGCTATGGCTACACCTTC.

The table lists this clonotype with many counts. The CDR3 DNA follows: TGTGCCAGCGAATGTTGTGTCTCGCGAAAGACCTATGGCTACACCTTC. This codes for CASECCVSRKTYGYTF. The chain has TRBV5-5 and TRBJ1-2; D gene uncertain. Germline V gives CDR1 SGHKS, CDR2 YYEKEE (reference sequence). V lost 7 bases to trimming and J lost 4 bases, with 23 bases between them. CDR3 length: 16 residues.

At least ten counts were recorded for this clonotype. The chain employs TRBV5-1 and TRBJ1-6; 8 nucleotides agree with TRBD1. The germline V gene encodes CDR1 SGHRS and CDR2 YFSETQ. The length of the CDR3 is 17 residues. J was trimmed by 0 bases and V by 4 bases; bases with no gene match: 6. The CDR3 bases are TGCGCCAGCAGCCCTGGACAGGGAAGCTCCTATAATTCACCCCTCCACTTT. Protein sequence: CASSPGQGSSYNSPLHF.

This clonotype was picked up a small number of times. This chain links TRBV30 with TRBJ1-1; TRBD1 might be the D (5 bases). CDR3 size: 14 residues. The germline V and J ends were trimmed by 4 bases and 5 bases, with 17 bases remaining between them. Germline V CDR1 and CDR2: GTSNPN, SVGIG (reference sequence). The CDR3 loop is CAWTGRGWGTEAFF. Here the CDR3 DNA reads TGTGCCTGGACCGGCCGAGGGTGGGGGACTGAAGCTTTCTTT. Drawing the rest from reference TRBV30 and TRBJ1-1, the complete variable domain is SQTIHQWPATLVQPVGSPLSLECTVEGTSNPNLYWYRQAAGRGLQLLFYSVGIGQISSEVPQNLSASRPQDRQFILSSKKLLLSDSGFYLCAWTGRGWGTEAFFGQGTRLTVV.

This chain links TRBV7-7 with TRBJ1-2, with D unresolved. This CDR3 contains 17 residues. The germline V gene encodes CDR1 SSHAT and CDR2 FNYEAQ (reference sequence). V was pared by 5 bases and J by 4 bases, with 23 bases between. The CDR3 coding sequence is TGTGCCAGCAGCCAACGGTCTAAGTGCCGAAAGACCTATGGCTACACCTTC. Encoded protein: CASSQRSKCRKTYGYTF.

This clonotype has just one count. One junction end does not reproduce the germline sequence, and a read error may be involved. The CDR3 DNA sequence: TGTGACAGCAGTTACCTCGAGTACGGGACATTGGCCGGGGAGCTGTTTTTT. Protein sequence: CDSSYLEYGTLAGELFF. The gene calls are TRBV6-5 and TRBJ2-2; the D gene is possibly TRBD1 (6 bases). CDR1 is MNHEY and CDR2 is SVGAGI in the germline V gene. The CDR3 extends over 17 amino acids.

This clonotype occurred many times. This chain connects TRBV5-1 to TRBJ2-1; 9 bases line up with TRBD1. Per the germline V gene, CDR1 is SGHRS and CDR2 is YFSETQ. V gave up 5 bases and J gave up 12 bases; unmatched junction bases: 21. CDR3 length: 17 residues. The DNA of the CDR3 is TGCGCCAGCAGGGAGGCCGGGAAGGGACAGGGTTTTTTAGTGCAGTTCTTC. Its protein product is CASREAGKGQGFLVQFF. Based on the CDR3 plus reference TRBV5-1 and TRBJ2-1, the full variable domain is KAGVTQTPRYLIKTRGQQVTLSCSPISGHRSVSWYQQTPGQGLQFLFEYFSETQRNKGNFPGRFSGRQFSNSRSEMNVSTLELGDSALYLCASREAGKGQGFLVQFFGPGTRLTVL.

This clonotype was recorded at least ten times. The V gene is TRBV3-2, the J gene TRBJ1-2. TRBV3-2 is reported as a pseudogene. This CDR3 region has 11 residues. The CDR3 coding sequence is TGTGCCAGCAGCCTTAACTATGGCTACACCTTC. Translating it yields CASSLNYGYTF.

For this clonotype: A much bigger clone sits one base away, suggesting this may be a read error. The chain combines TRBV11-1 with TRBJ1-2; no firm D call. The CDR3 spans 17 residues. Trimming removed 8 bases from V and 4 bases from J, with 26 bases in between. Germline values: CDR1 SGHAT, CDR2 FQDESV (reference sequence). The DNA of the CDR3 is TGTGCCAGCGGCCTTGACTGTAAGGCTGGAAAGACCTATGGCTACACCTTC. Its protein is CASGLDCKAGKTYGYTF.

The sample holds a few counts of this clonotype. The gene calls are TRBV7-6 and TRBJ2-5; D gene ambiguous. The CDR3 is 14 amino acids. Germline V gene data show CDR1 as SGHVS and CDR2 as FNYEAQ. Between the trimmed V and J ends, which lost 1 base and 4 bases, there was a span of 10 bases. The CDR3 loop reads CASSLVGPLETQYF. DNA for the CDR3: TGTGCCAGCAGCTTAGTTGGACCTCTAGAGACCCAGTACTTC.

This clonotype was recorded at least ten times. The CDR3 loop is CASSSGTSGTSSGELFF. Written as DNA, the CDR3 is TGTGCCAGCAGCTCCGGGACTAGCGGGACCTCGTCCGGGGAGCTGTTTTTT. This chain joins TRBV7-9 and TRBJ2-2; 13 bases are a match to TRBD2. CDR3 length: 17 residues. J gave up 6 bases and V 4 bases, and 8 bases lay outside the gene matches. Germline V gives CDR1 SEHNR, CDR2 FQNEAQ (reference sequence).